What follows is one TCR beta chain and its context. Its matching antigen is unknown. Germline and junction disagree at one end, which may indicate a read error. This entry comes from a study of blood T cells in healthy people across ages. Points from the study as a whole: Naive and antigen-experienced cells were not separated, limiting conclusive comparison.

A sample-barcoded 5' primer and a J-beta primer mix were used in a second PCR of about 7 to 11 cycles. A single record per CDR3 protein comes from TCRdb applying MiXCR to the 5' RACE reads. The sample carries about 1.1 million distinct CDR3 sequences, under 40% recorded once. The sequencing input was blood. The clonotype originates from a man younger than 35 in good health.

The CDR3 here is CASSQGSQMDQLQHF. For the CDR3, the DNA is TGCGCCAGCAGCCAAGGGTCTCAGATGGATCAGCTCCAGCATTTT. This chain links TRBV4-1 with TRBJ1-5; D remains ambiguous. Germline CDR1 reads MGHRA; CDR2 reads YSYEKL. This CDR3 has 15 amino acids.